This TCR beta chain was sequenced in a study of T cells in Graves' hyperthyroidism and ophthalmopathy. The wider study: Pretreatment peripheral blood was obtained at initial diagnosis.

Uncontrolled infections, other autoimmune diseases, pregnancy or lactation led to exclusion of patients. The CDR3 has 16 residues. Germline CDR1 and CDR2: SEHNR and FQNEAQ (reference sequence). The trim removed 1 base at V and 4 bases at J, leaving 8 bases unmatched. Template material for amplifying TCR beta CDR3 regions consisted of RNA transcripts. When the TCR CDR3 underwent first-round RT-PCR, the HTBI primer set was used. MiXCR, applied by TCRdb to the multiplex PCR reads, yields one record per CDR3 protein. The sample has more than 500,000 distinct CDR3 sequences; about 16% are singletons. This clonotype was picked up a small number of times.

The TCR originated in a woman aged 25 to 39 with Graves' ophthalmopathy. What was sequenced was blood. The V gene is TRBV7-9, the J gene TRBJ1-2, with 8 bases fitting TRBD1. In DNA, the CDR3 is TGTGCCAGCAGCTTAGGAGGACAGGGAAAGGGCTATGGCTACACCTTC. Amino acid sequence: CASSLGGQGKGYGYTF.